This T cell receptor (beta chain) was sequenced for a study of beta chain features in type 1 diabetes. Germline lookup yields CDR1 SNHLY and CDR2 FYNNEI. Between the trimmed V and J ends, which lost 6 bases and 5 bases, there was a span of 12 bases. This CDR3 comprises 13 residues. Expressed TCRB transcripts were sequenced after all isolated RNA was converted to cDNA. Clones were read by immunoSEQ multiplex PCR, and TCRdb kept only the in-frame ones, dropping some. The repertoire consists of hundreds of thousands of clones, with 25% to 35% occurring once and the leading ten covering around 0.065%. The sample consisted of naive CD4+ T cells from blood. This receptor was identified in a man aged 18 to 29 in good health. The chain links TRBV2 to TRBJ2-3, with D perhaps matching TRBD1 or TRBD2 (6 bases each). CDR3 loop: CASRRGGGDTQYF. The CDR3 DNA reads as TGTGCCAGCAGAAGAGGGGGAGGAGATACGCAGTATTTT.